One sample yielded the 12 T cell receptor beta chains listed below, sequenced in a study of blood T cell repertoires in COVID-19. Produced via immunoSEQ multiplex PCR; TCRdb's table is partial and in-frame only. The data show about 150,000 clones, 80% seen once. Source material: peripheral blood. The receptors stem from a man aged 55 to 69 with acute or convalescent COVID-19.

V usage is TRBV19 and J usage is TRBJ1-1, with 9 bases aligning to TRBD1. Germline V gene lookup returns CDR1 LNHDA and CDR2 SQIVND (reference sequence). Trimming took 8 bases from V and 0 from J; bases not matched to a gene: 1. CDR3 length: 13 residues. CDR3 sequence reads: CASGQGMNTEAFF. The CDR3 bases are TGTGCCAGTGGACAGGGGATGAACACTGAAGCTTTCTTT.

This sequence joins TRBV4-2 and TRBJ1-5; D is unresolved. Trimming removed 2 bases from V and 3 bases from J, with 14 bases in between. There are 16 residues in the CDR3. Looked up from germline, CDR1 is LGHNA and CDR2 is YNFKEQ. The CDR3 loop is CASSQTGGSLNQPQHF. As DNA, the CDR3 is TGTGCCAGCAGCCAAACCGGCGGCAGCCTCAATCAGCCCCAGCATTTT.

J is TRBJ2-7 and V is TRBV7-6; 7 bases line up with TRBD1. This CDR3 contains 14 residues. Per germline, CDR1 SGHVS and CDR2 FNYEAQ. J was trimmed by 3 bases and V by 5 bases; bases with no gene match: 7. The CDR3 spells CASSEGAVYYEQYF. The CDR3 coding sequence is TGTGCCAGCAGCGAGGGGGCGGTCTACTACGAGCAGTACTTC.

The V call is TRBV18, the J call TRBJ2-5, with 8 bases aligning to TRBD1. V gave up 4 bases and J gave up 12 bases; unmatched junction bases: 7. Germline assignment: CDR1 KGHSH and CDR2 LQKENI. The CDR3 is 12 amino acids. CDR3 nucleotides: TGTGCCAGCTCACTCGGACAGGGTGGGGAGTACTTC. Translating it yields CASSLGQGGEYF.

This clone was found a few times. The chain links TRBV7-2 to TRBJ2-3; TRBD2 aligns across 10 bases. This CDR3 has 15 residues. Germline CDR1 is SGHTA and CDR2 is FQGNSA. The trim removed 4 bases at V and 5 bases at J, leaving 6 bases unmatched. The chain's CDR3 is CASSWVAGGQDTQYF. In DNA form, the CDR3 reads TGTGCCAGCAGCTGGGTAGCGGGGGGCCAAGATACGCAGTATTTT.

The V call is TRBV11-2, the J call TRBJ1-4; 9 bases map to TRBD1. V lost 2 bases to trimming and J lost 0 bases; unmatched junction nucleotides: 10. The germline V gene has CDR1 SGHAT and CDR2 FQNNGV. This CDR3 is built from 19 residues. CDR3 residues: CASSLKIGTGMTTNEKLFF. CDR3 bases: TGTGCCAGCAGCTTAAAAATCGGGACAGGGATGACAACTAATGAAAAACTGTTTTTT.

This chain's CDR3 is CASRNPGQGINQPQHF. The DNA for the CDR3 is TGTGCCAGTCGAAATCCGGGACAGGGGATCAATCAGCCCCAGCATTTT. The chain combines TRBV10-3 with TRBJ1-5, with TRBD1 matching over 10 bases. Germline-derived CDR1 and CDR2 are ENHRY and SYGVKD. CDR3 length: 16 amino acids. With V trimmed by 10 bases and J by 3 bases, 12 bases remained unmatched.

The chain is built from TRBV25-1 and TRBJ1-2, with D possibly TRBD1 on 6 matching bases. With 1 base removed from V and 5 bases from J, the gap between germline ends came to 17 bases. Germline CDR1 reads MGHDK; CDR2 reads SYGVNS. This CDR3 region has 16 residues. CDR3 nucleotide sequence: TGTGCCAGCAGTGAATTGGAACAGGGTAGTATGTATGGCTACACCTTC. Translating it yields CASSELEQGSMYGYTF.

The CDR3 reads CASTGQGATNTGELFF. The CDR3 bases are TGTGCCAGCACCGGACAGGGGGCAACAAACACCGGGGAGCTGTTTTTT. V and J are TRBV2 and TRBJ2-2; 11 nucleotides align to TRBD1. CDR1 is SNHLY and CDR2 is FYNNEI in the germline V gene. CDR3 length equals 16 residues. Germline trimming cut 7 bases from V and 2 bases from J; bases unmatched to any gene: 6.

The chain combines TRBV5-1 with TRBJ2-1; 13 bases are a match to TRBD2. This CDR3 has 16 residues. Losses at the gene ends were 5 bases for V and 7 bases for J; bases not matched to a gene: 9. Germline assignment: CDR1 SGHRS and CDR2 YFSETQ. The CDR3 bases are TGCGCCAGCAGGTCCCAGGGACTAGCGGGATCGAATGAGCAGTTCTTC. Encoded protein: CASRSQGLAGSNEQFF.

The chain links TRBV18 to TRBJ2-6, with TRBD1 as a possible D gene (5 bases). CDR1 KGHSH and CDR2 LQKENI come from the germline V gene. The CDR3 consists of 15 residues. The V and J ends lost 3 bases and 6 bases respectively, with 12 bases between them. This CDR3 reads CASSPKSGQANVLTF. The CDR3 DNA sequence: TGTGCCAGCTCACCTAAATCCGGACAGGCCAACGTCCTGACTTTC.

This CDR3 reads CASSSVLWGANTGELFF. DNA of the CDR3: TGCGCCAGCAGCTCCGTATTATGGGGGGCGAACACCGGGGAGCTGTTTTTT. V gene TRBV5-1 combines with J gene TRBJ2-2, with D maybe TRBD2 (6 bases). Trimming removed 3 bases at V and 0 bases at J, with 15 bases between. From germline, CDR1 is SGHRS and CDR2 YFSETQ. The CDR3 has 17 residues.